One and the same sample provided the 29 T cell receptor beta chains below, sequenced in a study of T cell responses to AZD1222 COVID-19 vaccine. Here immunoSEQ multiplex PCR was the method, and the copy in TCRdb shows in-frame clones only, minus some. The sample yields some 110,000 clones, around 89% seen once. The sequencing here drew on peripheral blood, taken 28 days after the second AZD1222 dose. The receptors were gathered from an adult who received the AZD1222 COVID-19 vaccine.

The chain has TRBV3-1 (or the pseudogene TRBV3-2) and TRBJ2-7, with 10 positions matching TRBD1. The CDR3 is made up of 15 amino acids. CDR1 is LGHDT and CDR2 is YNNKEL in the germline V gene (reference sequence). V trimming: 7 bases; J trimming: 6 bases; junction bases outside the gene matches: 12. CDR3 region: CASNGGTGVKSEQYF. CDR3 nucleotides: TGTGCCAGCAATGGGGGGACAGGGGTGAAGTCCGAGCAGTACTTC.

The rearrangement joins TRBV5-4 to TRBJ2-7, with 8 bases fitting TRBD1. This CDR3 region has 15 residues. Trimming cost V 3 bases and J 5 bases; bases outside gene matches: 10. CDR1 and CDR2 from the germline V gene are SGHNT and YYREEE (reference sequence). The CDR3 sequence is CASSSQQDRVHEQYF. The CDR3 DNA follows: TGTGCCAGCAGCTCCCAACAGGACAGGGTCCACGAGCAGTACTTC.

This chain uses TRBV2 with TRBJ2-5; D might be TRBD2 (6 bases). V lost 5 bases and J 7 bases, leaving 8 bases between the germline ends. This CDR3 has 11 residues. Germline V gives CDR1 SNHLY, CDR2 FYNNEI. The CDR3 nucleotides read TGTGCCAGCAGTAGACTAGGGACCCAGTACTTC. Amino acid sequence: CASSRLGTQYF.

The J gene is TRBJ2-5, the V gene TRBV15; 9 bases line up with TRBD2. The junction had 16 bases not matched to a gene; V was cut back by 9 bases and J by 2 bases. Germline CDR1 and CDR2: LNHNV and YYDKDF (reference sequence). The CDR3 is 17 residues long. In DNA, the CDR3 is TGTGCCACAAGTTCTACTCCGGCGGGGGGGACACAAGAGACCCAGTACTTC. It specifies CATSSTPAGGTQETQYF.

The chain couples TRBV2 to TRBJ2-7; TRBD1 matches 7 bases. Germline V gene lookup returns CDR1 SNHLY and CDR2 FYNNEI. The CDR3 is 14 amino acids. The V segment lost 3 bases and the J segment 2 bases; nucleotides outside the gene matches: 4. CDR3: CASSENRGPYEQYF. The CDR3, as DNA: TGTGCCAGCAGTGAGAACAGGGGCCCCTACGAGCAGTACTTC.

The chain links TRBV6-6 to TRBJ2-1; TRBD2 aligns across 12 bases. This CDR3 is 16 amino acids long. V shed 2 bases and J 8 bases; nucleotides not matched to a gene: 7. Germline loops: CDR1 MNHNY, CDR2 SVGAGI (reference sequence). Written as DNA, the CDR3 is TGTGCCAGCAGTTACCCCACTAGCGGGGGGAGCGATGAGCAGTTCTTC. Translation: CASSYPTSGGSDEQFF.

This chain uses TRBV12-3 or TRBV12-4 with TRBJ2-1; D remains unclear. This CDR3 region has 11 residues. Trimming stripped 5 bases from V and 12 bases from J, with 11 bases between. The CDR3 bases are TGTGCCAGCAGTCCGTTATATGGGCAGTTCTTC. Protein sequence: CASSPLYGQFF.

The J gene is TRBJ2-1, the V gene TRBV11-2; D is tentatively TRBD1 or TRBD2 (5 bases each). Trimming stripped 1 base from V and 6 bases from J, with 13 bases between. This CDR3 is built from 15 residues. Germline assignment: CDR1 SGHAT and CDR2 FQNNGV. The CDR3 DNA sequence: TGTGCCAGCAGCTTAGGGGACCAACTCCCCAATGAGCAGTTCTTC. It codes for CASSLGDQLPNEQFF.

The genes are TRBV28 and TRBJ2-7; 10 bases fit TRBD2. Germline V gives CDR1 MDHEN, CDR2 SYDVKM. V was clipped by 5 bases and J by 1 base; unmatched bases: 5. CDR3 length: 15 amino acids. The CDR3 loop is CASSPPGLASYEQYF. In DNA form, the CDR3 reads TGTGCCAGCAGTCCACCGGGACTAGCGTCCTACGAGCAGTACTTC.

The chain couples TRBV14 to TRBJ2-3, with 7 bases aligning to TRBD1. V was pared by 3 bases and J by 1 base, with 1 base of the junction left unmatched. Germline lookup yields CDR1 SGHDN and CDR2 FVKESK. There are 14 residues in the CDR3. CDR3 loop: CASSHGQGTDTQYF. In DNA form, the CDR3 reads TGTGCCAGCAGCCACGGACAGGGCACAGATACGCAGTATTTT.

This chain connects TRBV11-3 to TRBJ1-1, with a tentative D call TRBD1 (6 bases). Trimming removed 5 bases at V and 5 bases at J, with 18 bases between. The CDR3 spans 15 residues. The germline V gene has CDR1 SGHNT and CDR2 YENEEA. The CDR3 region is CASSPGGRVGTEAFF. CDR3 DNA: TGTGCCAGCAGCCCCGGGGGCAGGGTAGGGACTGAAGCTTTCTTT. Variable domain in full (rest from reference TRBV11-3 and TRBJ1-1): EAGVVQSPRYKIIEKKQPVAFWCNPISGHNTLYWYLQNLGQGPELLIRYENEEAVDDSQLPKDRFSAERLKGVDSTLKIQPAELGDSAVYLCASSPGGRVGTEAFFGQGTRLTVV.

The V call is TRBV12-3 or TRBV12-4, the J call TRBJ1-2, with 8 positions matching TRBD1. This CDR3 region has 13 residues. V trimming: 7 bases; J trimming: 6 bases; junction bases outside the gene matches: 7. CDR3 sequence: CASTRTGSDGYTF. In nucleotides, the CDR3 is TGTGCCAGCACCCGGACAGGGTCGGATGGCTACACCTTC.

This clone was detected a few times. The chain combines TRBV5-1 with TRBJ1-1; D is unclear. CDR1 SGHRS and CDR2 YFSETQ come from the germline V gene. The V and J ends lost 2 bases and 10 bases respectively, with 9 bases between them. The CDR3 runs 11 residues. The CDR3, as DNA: TGCGCCAGCAGCTTCGGACTTCGAGCTTTCTTT. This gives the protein CASSFGLRAFF.

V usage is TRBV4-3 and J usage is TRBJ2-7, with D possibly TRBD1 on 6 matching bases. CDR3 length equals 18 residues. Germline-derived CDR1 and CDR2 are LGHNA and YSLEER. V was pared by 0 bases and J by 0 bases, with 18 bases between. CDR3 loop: CASSQETTTGFYSYEQYF. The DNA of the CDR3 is TGCGCCAGCAGCCAAGAAACGACTACAGGGTTTTACTCCTACGAGCAGTACTTC.

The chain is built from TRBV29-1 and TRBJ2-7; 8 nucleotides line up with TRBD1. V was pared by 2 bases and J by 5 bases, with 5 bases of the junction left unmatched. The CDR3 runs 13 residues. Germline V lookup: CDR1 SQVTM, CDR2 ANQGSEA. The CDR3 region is CSVERQGNHEQYF. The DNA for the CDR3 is TGCAGCGTTGAAAGACAGGGGAACCACGAGCAGTACTTC.

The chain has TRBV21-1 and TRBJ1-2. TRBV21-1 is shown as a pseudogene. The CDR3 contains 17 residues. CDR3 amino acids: CASTTPFCRRDVVGYTF. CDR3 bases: TGTGCCAGCACTACACCCTTTTGTCGACGGGACGTGGTTGGCTACACCTTC.

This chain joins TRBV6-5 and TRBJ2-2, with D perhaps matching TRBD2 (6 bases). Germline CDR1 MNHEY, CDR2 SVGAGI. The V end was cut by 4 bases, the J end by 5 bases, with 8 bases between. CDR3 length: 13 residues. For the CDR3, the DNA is TGTGCCAGCAGTTTGGGGGGAACCGGGGAGCTGTTTTTT. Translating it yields CASSLGGTGELFF.

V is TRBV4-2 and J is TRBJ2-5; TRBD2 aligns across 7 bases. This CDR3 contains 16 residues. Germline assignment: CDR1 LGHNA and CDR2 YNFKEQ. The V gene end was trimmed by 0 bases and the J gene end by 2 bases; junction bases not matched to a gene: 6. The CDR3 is CASSQDLTSLQETQYF. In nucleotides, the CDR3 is TGTGCCAGCAGCCAAGATTTGACTAGCCTGCAAGAGACCCAGTACTTC.

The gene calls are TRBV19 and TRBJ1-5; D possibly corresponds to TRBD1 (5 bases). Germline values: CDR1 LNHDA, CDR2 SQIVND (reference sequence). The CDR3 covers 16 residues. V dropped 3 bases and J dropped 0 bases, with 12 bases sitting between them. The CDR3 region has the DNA TGTGCCAGTAGTATTTTTGGGGCGTATAGCAATCAGCCCCAGCATTTT. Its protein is CASSIFGAYSNQPQHF.

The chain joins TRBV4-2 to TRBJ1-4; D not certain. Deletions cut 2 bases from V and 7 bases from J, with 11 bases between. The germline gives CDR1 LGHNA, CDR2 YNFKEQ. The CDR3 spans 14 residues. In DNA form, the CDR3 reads TGTGCCAGCAGCCAAAAGGGAGGTGGTGAAAAACTGTTTTTT. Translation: CASSQKGGGEKLFF.

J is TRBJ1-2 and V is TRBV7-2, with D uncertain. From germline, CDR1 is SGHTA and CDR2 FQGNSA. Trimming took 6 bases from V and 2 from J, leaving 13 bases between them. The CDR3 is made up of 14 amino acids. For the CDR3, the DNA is TGTGCCAGCAGTTACCGGCTGGAGAACTATGGCTACACCTTC. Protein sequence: CASSYRLENYGYTF.

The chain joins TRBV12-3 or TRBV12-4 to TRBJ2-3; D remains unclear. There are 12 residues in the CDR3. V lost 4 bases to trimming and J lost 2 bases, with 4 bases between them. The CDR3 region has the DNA TGTGCCAGCAGTTGGGACACAGATACGCAGTATTTT. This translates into CASSWDTDTQYF.

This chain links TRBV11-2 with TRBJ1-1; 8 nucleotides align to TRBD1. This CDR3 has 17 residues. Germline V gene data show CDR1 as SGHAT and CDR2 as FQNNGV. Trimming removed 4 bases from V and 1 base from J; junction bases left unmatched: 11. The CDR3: CASSSLNRGVRNTEAFF. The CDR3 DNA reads TGTGCCAGCAGCTCGCTGAACAGGGGGGTGAGGAACACTGAAGCTTTCTTT. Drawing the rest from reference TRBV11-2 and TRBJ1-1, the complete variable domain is EAGVAQSPRYKIIEKRQSVAFWCNPISGHATLYWYQQILGQGPKLLIQFQNNGVVDDSQLPKDRFSAERLKGVDSTLKIQPAKLEDSAVYLCASSSLNRGVRNTEAFFGQGTRLTVV.

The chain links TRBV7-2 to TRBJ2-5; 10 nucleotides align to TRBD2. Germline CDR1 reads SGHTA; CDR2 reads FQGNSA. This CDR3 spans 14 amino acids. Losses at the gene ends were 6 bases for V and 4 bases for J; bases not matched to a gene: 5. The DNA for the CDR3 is TGTGCCAGCAGTTGGGGACTAGCGATAGAGACCCAGTACTTC. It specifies CASSWGLAIETQYF.

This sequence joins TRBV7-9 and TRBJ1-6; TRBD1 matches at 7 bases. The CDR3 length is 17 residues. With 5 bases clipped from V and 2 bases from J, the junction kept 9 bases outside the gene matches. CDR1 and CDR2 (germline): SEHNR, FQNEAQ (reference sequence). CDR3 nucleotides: TGTGCCAGCAGCGCGTGGACAGGCCGGGCCTATAATTCACCCCTCCACTTT. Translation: CASSAWTGRAYNSPLHF.

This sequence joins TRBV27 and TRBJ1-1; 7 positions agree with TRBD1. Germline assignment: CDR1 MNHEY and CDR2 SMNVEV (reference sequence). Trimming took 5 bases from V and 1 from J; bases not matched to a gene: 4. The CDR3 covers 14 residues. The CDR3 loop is CASSLRQGNTEAFF. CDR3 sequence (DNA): TGTGCCAGCAGTCTCCGACAGGGGAACACTGAAGCTTTCTTT.

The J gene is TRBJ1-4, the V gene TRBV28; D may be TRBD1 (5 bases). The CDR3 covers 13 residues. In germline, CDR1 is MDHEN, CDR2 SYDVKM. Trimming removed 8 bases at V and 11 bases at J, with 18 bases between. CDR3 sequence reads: CASEGSIGVKLFF. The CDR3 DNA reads TGTGCCAGCGAGGGGTCAATAGGAGTGAAACTGTTTTTT.

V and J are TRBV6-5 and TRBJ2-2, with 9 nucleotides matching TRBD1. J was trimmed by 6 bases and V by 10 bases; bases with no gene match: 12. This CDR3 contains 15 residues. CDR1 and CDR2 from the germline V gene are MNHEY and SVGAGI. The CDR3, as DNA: TGTGCCACCAGATACGGGACAGGGTCGGCCGGGGAGCTGTTTTTT. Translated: CATRYGTGSAGELFF.

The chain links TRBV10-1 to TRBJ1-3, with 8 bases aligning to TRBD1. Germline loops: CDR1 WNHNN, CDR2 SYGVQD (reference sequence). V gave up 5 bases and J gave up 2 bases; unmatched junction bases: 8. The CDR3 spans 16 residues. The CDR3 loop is CASSPNQGATGNTIYF. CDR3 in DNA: TGCGCCAGCAGTCCTAATCAGGGGGCTACTGGAAACACCATATATTTT.